These 16 T cell receptor beta chains were all obtained from the same sample, sequenced in a study of cytomegalovirus exposure and HLA in healthy donors. The PCR ran on 60 Vbeta and 13 Jbeta primers. Method: immunoSEQ multiplex PCR; TCRdb's copy keeps in-frame clones and lacks some. The sample gives about 170,000 clones, 62% of which show up once; 2.5% to 3% is in the top ten. Input material: PBMCs. The receptor set was obtained from a man between 35 and 55 years old in good health and CMV-seronegative.

The chain carries TRBV4-1 and TRBJ2-1, with a tentative D call TRBD1 (6 bases). Between the trimmed V and J ends, which lost 1 base and 0 bases, there was a span of 13 bases. The CDR3 runs 17 residues. Germline lookup yields CDR1 MGHRA and CDR2 YSYEKL. CDR3 DNA sequence: TGCGCCAGCAGCCAAGGTACAGGGAGCAGCTCCTACAATGAGCAGTTCTTC. This translates into CASSQGTGSSSYNEQFF.

In nucleotides, the CDR3 is TGTGCCAGCAGTTTGGACAGGGCAACAGCCTACAATGAGCAGTTCTTC. It translates to CASSLDRATAYNEQFF. The chain recombines TRBV28 with TRBJ2-1; 8 nucleotides align to TRBD1. Germline V gives CDR1 MDHEN, CDR2 SYDVKM. This CDR3 has 16 amino acids. The V and J ends lost 3 bases and 2 bases, in that order; junction bases with no gene match: 6.

The gene calls are TRBV5-1 and TRBJ1-2; 8 bases map to TRBD1. Looked up from germline, CDR1 is SGHRS and CDR2 is YFSETQ. The CDR3 totals 15 residues. J gave up 7 bases and V 0 bases, and 8 bases lay outside the gene matches. This chain's CDR3 is CASSLDIQGAGGYTF. CDR3 DNA sequence: TGCGCCAGCAGCTTGGATATCCAGGGGGCGGGTGGCTACACCTTC.

V gene TRBV7-6 combines with J gene TRBJ2-1, with TRBD2 identical over 14 bases. The CDR3 extends over 22 amino acids. V trimming: 5 bases; J trimming: 2 bases; junction bases outside the gene matches: 20. The germline gives CDR1 SGHVS, CDR2 FNYEAQ. In nucleotides, the CDR3 is TGTGCCAGCAGCCTGGGGGGAGTACGGACTAGCGGGGGGACCCTACCCTACAATGAGCAGTTCTTC. This translates into CASSLGGVRTSGGTLPYNEQFF.

This clone was observed a handful of times. The chain has TRBV29-1 and TRBJ1-2; 7 bases line up with TRBD1. The CDR3 runs to 13 residues. Germline loops: CDR1 SQVTM, CDR2 ANQGSEA. The ends lost 7 bases at V and 7 bases at J; junction bases unmatched: 12. CDR3 DNA sequence: TGCAGCGGGGACCCACAGGGGAAAAGTGGCTACACCTTC. Protein sequence: CSGDPQGKSGYTF.

A few counts support this clone. The junction differs from germline at one of its ends, possibly a read error. The rearrangement joins TRBV19 to TRBJ2-2, with 7 bases that match TRBD1. Germline loops: CDR1 LNHDA, CDR2 SQIVND (reference sequence). CDR3 length: 15 amino acids. CDR3 bases: TGTGCCAGTAGCATAGGGACAGCGAACACCGGGGAGCTGTTTTTT. This encodes CASSIGTANTGELFF.

This clone came up once. This chain joins TRBV30 and TRBJ1-2; maybe TRBD1 (5 bases). This CDR3 has 16 amino acids. V lost 0 bases to trimming and J lost 2 bases, with 16 bases between them. Germline V gives CDR1 GTSNPN, CDR2 SVGIG (reference sequence). CDR3 loop: CAWSVRGVRGNYGYTF. Written as DNA, the CDR3 is TGTGCCTGGAGTGTACGAGGAGTTCGGGGGAACTATGGCTACACCTTC.

CDR3 in DNA: TGCAGCGTGGGGGAGGAGGGAACTGAAGCTTTCTTT. Amino acids: CSVGEEGTEAFF. J is TRBJ1-1 and V is TRBV29-1, with a tentative D call TRBD1 (5 bases). CDR3 length: 12 residues. The germline CDR1 and CDR2 sequences are SQVTM and ANQGSEA. Trimming removed 6 bases at V and 5 bases at J, with 13 bases between.

CDR3 amino acids: CASSVVGAGGFTDTQYF. The DNA of the CDR3 is TGTGCCAGCAGCGTAGTAGGAGCGGGGGGTTTCACAGATACGCAGTATTTT. The chain is built from TRBV9 and TRBJ2-3, with 9 positions matching TRBD2. Trimming took 0 bases from V and 2 from J; bases not matched to a gene: 7. The CDR3 covers 17 residues. Germline V gives CDR1 SGDLS, CDR2 YYNGEE.

This clone was picked up a small number of times. The chain uses TRBV7-9 and TRBJ1-1; D is undetermined. With 1 base removed from V and 0 bases from J, the gap between germline ends came to 21 bases. Germline CDR1 and CDR2: SEHNR and FQNEAQ (reference sequence). CDR3 length: 19 residues. This CDR3 reads CASSLDLGGLYLLNTEAFF. The CDR3, as DNA: TGTGCCAGCAGCTTAGACTTGGGAGGGCTCTACCTTTTGAACACTGAAGCTTTCTTT.

The chain combines TRBV6-6 with TRBJ2-5, with TRBD1 matching over 8 bases. Germline CDR1 is MNHNY and CDR2 is SVGAGI (reference sequence). The CDR3 loop spans 15 amino acids. J was trimmed by 2 bases and V by 4 bases; bases with no gene match: 6. CDR3: CASSLRQGLQETQYF. CDR3 nucleotides: TGTGCCAGCAGTTTACGACAGGGGCTACAAGAGACCCAGTACTTC.

This chain links TRBV11-3 with TRBJ1-1, with TRBD1 as a possible D gene (5 bases). The CDR3 is made up of 14 amino acids. The V end lost 1 base, the J end lost 5 bases, and 11 bases lay between the germline ends. CDR1 and CDR2 (germline): SGHNT, YENEEA. The CDR3 here is CASSLGTGPTEAFF. CDR3 sequence (DNA): TGTGCCAGCAGCTTAGGAACAGGCCCGACTGAAGCTTTCTTT.

The chain joins TRBV19 to TRBJ1-5; D is unresolved. V dropped 5 bases and J dropped 5 bases, with 7 bases sitting between them. The germline CDR1 and CDR2 sequences are LNHDA and SQIVND (reference sequence). The CDR3 is made up of 12 amino acids. CDR3 nucleotides: TGTGCCAGTAGTTCTCAGGATCAGCCCCAGCATTTT. Encoded protein: CASSSQDQPQHF.

The V gene is TRBV10-3, the J gene TRBJ2-7, with D perhaps matching TRBD1 (5 bases). The CDR3 is 11 amino acids. V gave up 3 bases and J gave up 5 bases, with 5 bases separating them. Germline V gives CDR1 ENHRY, CDR2 SYGVKD. This CDR3 is CAISEGDEQYF. CDR3 coding DNA: TGTGCCATCAGTGAAGGGGACGAGCAGTACTTC.

This sequence joins TRBV10-3 and TRBJ2-7; the match to TRBD1 covers 8 bases. CDR1 and CDR2 from the germline V gene are ENHRY and SYGVKD. The CDR3 runs to 14 residues. The junction had 9 bases not matched to a gene; V was cut back by 6 bases and J by 5 bases. In DNA form, the CDR3 reads TGTGCCATCAGGCGCGAGGCAGGGGGCCACGAGCAGTACTTC. Translating it yields CAIRREAGGHEQYF.

This clone was detected only a few times. V is TRBV11-1 and J is TRBJ2-5, with 8 positions matching TRBD2. Germline V lookup: CDR1 SGHAT, CDR2 FQDESV (reference sequence). Trimming cost V 7 bases and J 7 bases; bases outside gene matches: 8. This CDR3 spans 13 amino acids. CDR3 amino acids: CASTGLAGLTQYF. In DNA, the CDR3 is TGTGCCAGCACCGGGCTAGCGGGTTTGACCCAGTACTTC.